This T cell receptor beta chain was obtained from a study of shared T cell receptors in the human thymus (dated by TCRdb to about 2021). About the study as a whole: The study examined how self-reactive, shared T-cell receptor alpha chains are generated in the human thymus.

Reading from cysteine to phenylalanine, the CDR3 counts 15 amino acids. CDR3 DNA is the only sequence kept; it has 45 bases, read in frame from the first base. V sheds 4 bases and J sheds 5 bases, leaving 16 bases between their ends. According to the germline V gene, CDR1 reads SGDLS and CDR2 reads YYNGEE. With regard to this clone: Its antigen is still unknown. Base-call qualities are not available, and no considerably larger clone is one nucleotide away.

Library preparation employed the immunoSEQ multiplex PCR assay. TCRdb holds this immuneACCESS table with in-frame rearrangements only. Some clones are missing; in checked studies, unresolved V genes explain under half, and the rest has no known cause. The sample table holds 630,000 or so clones, of which more than 70% were seen once. Jointly, the top ten make up over 0.008% of the sample. A further study also used this sample, focusing on human thymus T cells. The second source states: Donors were immunologically healthy infants undergoing open corrective cardiac surgery for congenital heart defects in Finland. The thymus tissue came from surgical resects taken out during corrective cardiac surgery. Biased V and J gene segment usage appeared to be present in both thymic and peripheral blood repertoires. Highly overlapping thymic TCR repertoires among unrelated individuals were reported in the related research. The study described the TCR alpha and beta repertoires in under ten infant thymus samples and a handful of matching peripheral blood samples. The cohort included about 6 male and two female infants, with donor ages spanning 7 to 244 days. Thymocytes were mechanically released from the tissue and were stored as pellets of roughly 9-31 million cells at -70 degrees C. A QIAsymphony instrument was used to extract genomic DNA from frozen cell pellets. Using the immunoSEQ multiplex PCR assay, the TCRB and TCRAD loci were amplified from a standardized quantity of quality-controlled genomic DNA. The V(D)J region was spanned by amplicons of a length sufficient to cover the CDR3 and to identify V and J genes. The commercial immunoSEQ service was used to sequence amplicons on an Illumina platform. Primer bias and sequencing errors were corrected as previously described, and TCRAD and TCRB definitions were based on the IMGT database. Analysis of the repertoires was done with immunoSEQ Analyzer 3.0 and VDJTools and included basic statistics, V/J segment usage, diversity estimates, rarefaction and pairwise overlap. To estimate diversity, the Chao1, ChaoE, Efron-Thisted, Shannon and inverse Simpson indices were applied, and diversity was also estimated on datasets down-sampled to the smallest sample. Repertoire overlap was assessed by strict matching of CDR3 nucleotide sequence, V gene and J gene, and clustering was done by Jaccard-based multidimensional scaling. Thymus samples yielded on average approximately 800,000 unique TCRB clonotypes, compared with 80,000 to 85,000 from blood samples.

The clonotype was recovered from a boy under three years old with a congenital heart defect. Donor details come from another sample of the same person, matched by shared clones. The V and J genes are TRBV9 and TRBJ1-3; the D gene cannot be resolved reliably. Sequencing used thymocytes. CDR3 protein: CASSPAWLGRNTIYF. Here is the DNA: TGTGCCAGCAGCCCCGCGTGGCTAGGCCGAAACACCATATATTTT.